This TCR beta chain was found in a study of T-cell memory formation after mild COVID-19. Findings and limits, study-wide: Pre-infection memory carried some responding clones, suggesting that cross-reactive memory joined.

The TCR alpha and TCR beta cDNA libraries, bearing sample barcodes and UMIs, were generated by 5'RACE using constant-segment primers. TCRdb itself ran the 5' RACE reads through MiXCR, one entry per CDR3 protein. The table shows 550,000 to 600,000 distinct CDR3 sequences, with about 22% occurring only once. Comment on this clonotype: Its target is unknown.

Per the germline V gene, CDR1 is MNHEY and CDR2 is SVGAGI. V was clipped by 2 bases and J by 3 bases, with 10 bases between them. The CDR3 is 14 amino acids. This receptor was identified in an adult woman who had mild COVID-19 (a few samples of this study predate the infection). Cell type and time point are not known. The specimen sequenced was PBMCs or a T cell subset sorted from them (not recorded which). J is TRBJ2-5 and V is TRBV6-5, with D unclear. The CDR3 protein is CASSYVGQEETQYF. Written as DNA, the CDR3 is TGTGCCAGCAGTTACGTCGGCCAGGAAGAGACCCAGTACTTC.